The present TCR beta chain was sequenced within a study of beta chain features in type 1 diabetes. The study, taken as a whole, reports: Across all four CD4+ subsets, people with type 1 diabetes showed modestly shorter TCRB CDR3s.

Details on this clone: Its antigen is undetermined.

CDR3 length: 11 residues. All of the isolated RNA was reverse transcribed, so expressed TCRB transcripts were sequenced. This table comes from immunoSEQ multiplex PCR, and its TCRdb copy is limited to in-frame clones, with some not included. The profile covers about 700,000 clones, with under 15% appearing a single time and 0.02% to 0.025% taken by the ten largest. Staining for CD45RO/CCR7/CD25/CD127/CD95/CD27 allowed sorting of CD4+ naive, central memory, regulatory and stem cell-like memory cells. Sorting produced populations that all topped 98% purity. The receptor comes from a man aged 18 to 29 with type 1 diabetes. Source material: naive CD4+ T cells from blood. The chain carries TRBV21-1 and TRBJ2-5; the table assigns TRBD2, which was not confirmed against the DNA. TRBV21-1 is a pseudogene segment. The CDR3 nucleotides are TGTGCCAGCAACGACTCCTCCCCCCAGTACTTC. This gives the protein CASNDSSPQYF.